Below, 3 T cell receptor beta chains from the same sample are listed, as sequenced in a study of T cells in women clearing cervical HPV infection. Here immunoSEQ multiplex PCR was the method, and the copy in TCRdb shows in-frame clones only, minus some. In total, the table holds 13,000 or so clones. Sequenced input: blood buffy coat. These receptor sequences come from a woman aged 18-69 years with a cervical HPV16 infection that either progressed to CIN3+ or cleared (not recorded which).

Concerning this clone itself: Read sequence stops 3 residues before the CDR3 end, and the germline J gene provides the missing end. The rearrangement links TRBV18 to TRBJ1-5; D may be TRBD1 (6 bases). V lost 6 bases to trimming and J lost 5 bases, with 17 bases between them. The CDR3 spans 15 residues. Germline V gives CDR1 KGHSH, CDR2 LQKENI. The part of the CDR3 DNA that was read is TGTGCCAGCTCCGCACAACAGGGTACGCATCAGCCC. It encodes CASSAQQGTHQP. The entire CDR3 is CASSAQQGTHQPQHF.

By frequency, this clone is medium-sized. The read ends 3 residues shy of where the CDR3 ends; the end is completed using the germline J gene. The V and J genes are TRBV11-2 and TRBJ1-4; 9 positions match TRBD1. This CDR3 contains 15 residues. V shed 5 bases and J 7 bases; nucleotides not matched to a gene: 8. Germline values: CDR1 SGHAT, CDR2 FQNNGV. The part of the CDR3 DNA that was read is TGTGCCAGCAGCATCACCGGGACAGGGAGTGAAAAA. Its translation is CASSITGTGSEK. The CDR3 as a whole reads CASSITGTGSEKLFF. Variable domain in full (rest from reference TRBV11-2 and TRBJ1-4): EAGVAQSPRYKIIEKRQSVAFWCNPISGHATLYWYQQILGQGPKLLIQFQNNGVVDDSQLPKDRFSAERLKGVDSTLKIQPAKLEDSAVYLCASSITGTGSEKLFFGSGTQLSVL.

Regarding this clone: The DNA ends 3 residues before the CDR3 does, and the rest of the CDR3 is filled in from the germline J gene. The rearrangement links TRBV20-1 to TRBJ2-5, with D possibly being TRBD1 (6 bases). The CDR3 runs 14 residues. Trimming took 0 bases from V and 4 from J, leaving 12 bases between them. From germline, CDR1 is DFQATT and CDR2 SNEGSKA (reference sequence). The sequenced CDR3 bases are TGCAGTGCTAGAGATACAGGGTTGGGAGAGACC. Translated: CSARDTGLGET. The full CDR3 protein is CSARDTGLGETQYF.